The 18 T cell receptor beta chains below all came from one sample that was sequenced in a study of cytomegalovirus exposure and HLA in healthy donors. This PCR relied on a set of 60 Vbeta primers and 13 Jbeta primers. Some clones are missing from TCRdb's copy, which holds only in-frame ones; the method was immunoSEQ multiplex PCR. Seen here are some 44,000 clones, roughly 87% observed once, and the top ten hold around 8%. The sequencing sample was made of PBMCs. The receptor source for this set is a woman aged 40 to 49 in good health and CMV-seropositive.

This clone was counted a single time. The CDR3 is CASSISLRTDSYNEQFF. In DNA form, the CDR3 reads TGTGCCAGTAGTATTAGTTTAAGGACAGATTCATACAATGAGCAGTTCTTC. The chain has TRBV19 and TRBJ2-1; tentative D call: TRBD1 (6 bases). CDR3 size: 17 residues. V was pared by 3 bases and J by 4 bases, with 19 bases between. Germline assignment: CDR1 LNHDA and CDR2 SQIVND (reference sequence).

Here the CDR3 DNA reads TGTGCCAGCAGCCCCACGGGGACTTCTGGAAACACCATATATTTT. Amino acids: CASSPTGTSGNTIYF. The chain is built from TRBV5-6 and TRBJ1-3, with D perhaps TRBD1 (5 bases). The CDR3 contains 15 residues. Germline CDR1 SGHDT, CDR2 YYEEEE. The V gene lost 4 bases and the J gene lost 1 base, with 12 bases spanning the gap.

This clone has just a few counts. The chain uses TRBV13 and TRBJ2-1, with 11 bases that match TRBD2. CDR3 length: 15 amino acids. The junction had 7 bases not matched to a gene; V was cut back by 5 bases and J by 7 bases. Germline assignment: CDR1 PRHDT and CDR2 FYEKMQ (reference sequence). The CDR3 protein is CASSALAGDPNEQFF. The CDR3 region has the DNA TGTGCCAGCAGCGCACTAGCGGGAGATCCGAATGAGCAGTTCTTC.

This sequence joins TRBV19 and TRBJ1-2; TRBD1 matches at 8 bases. The CDR3 runs to 15 residues. The V gene end was trimmed by 3 bases and the J gene end by 3 bases; junction bases not matched to a gene: 6. Germline V gives CDR1 LNHDA, CDR2 SQIVND (reference sequence). CDR3 amino acids: CASSIGTGAYYGYTF. The CDR3 DNA is TGTGCCAGTAGTATCGGGACAGGCGCTTACTATGGCTACACCTTC.

This chain joins TRBV4-2 and TRBJ2-7, with D possibly TRBD2 on 6 matching bases. Between the trimmed V and J ends, which lost 4 bases and 3 bases, there was a span of 13 bases. The CDR3 spans 14 residues. Germline V CDR1 and CDR2: LGHNA, YNFKEQ. The CDR3 DNA is TGTGCCAGCAGCCGGTCGGGAGAGGGCTACGAGCAGTACTTC. As protein: CASSRSGEGYEQYF.

The chain links TRBV4-1 to TRBJ2-7; 8 positions match TRBD1. The CDR3 length is 14 residues. Looked up from germline, CDR1 is MGHRA and CDR2 is YSYEKL. Germline trimming cut 2 bases from V and 4 bases from J; bases unmatched to any gene: 4. The CDR3 DNA reads TGCGCCAGCAGCCAACAGGGGGCGCGATACGAGCAGTACTTC. It translates to CASSQQGARYEQYF.

The gene calls are TRBV27 and TRBJ1-2; D may be TRBD1 (5 bases). Germline assignment: CDR1 MNHEY and CDR2 SMNVEV (reference sequence). V was pared by 8 bases and J by 8 bases, with 18 bases between. This CDR3 has 13 residues. CDR3 nucleotide sequence: TGTGCCAGCTGGGAATGGCAGGGAGGCGGCTACACCTTC. This codes for CASWEWQGGGYTF.

V and J are TRBV18 and TRBJ2-5, with D hard to call. TRBJ2-7 explains the end of the DNA better; the J call may be wrong. This CDR3 region has 13 residues. Germline assignment: CDR1 KGHSH and CDR2 LQKENI. CDR3 sequence: CASSPRSNYEQYF. CDR3 DNA sequence: TGTGCCAGCTCACCACGGAGTAACTACGAGCAGTACTTC.

The chain recombines TRBV7-9 with TRBJ2-2, with 7 bases matching TRBD1. The CDR3 covers 17 residues. The germline V gene has CDR1 SEHNR and CDR2 FQNEAQ (reference sequence). V lost 1 base to trimming and J lost 4 bases; unmatched junction nucleotides: 9. The CDR3 loop is CASSLGQGISITGELFF. CDR3 coding DNA: TGTGCCAGCAGCTTAGGACAGGGTATTTCGATCACCGGGGAGCTGTTTTTT.

The chain uses TRBV19 and TRBJ1-2, with D possibly being TRBD1 (5 bases). From germline, CDR1 is LNHDA and CDR2 SQIVND (reference sequence). The V end was cut by 4 bases, the J end by 8 bases, with 14 bases between. The CDR3 sequence is 13 residues long. CDR3 nucleotide sequence: TGTGCCAGTAGTAGGGGGGACGGCCCGGGCTACACCTTC. Amino acid sequence: CASSRGDGPGYTF.

The V call is TRBV11-2, the J call TRBJ2-5; D is ambiguous. The CDR3 is 14 residues long. The V gene lost 3 bases and the J gene lost 4 bases, with 12 bases spanning the gap. The germline gives CDR1 SGHAT, CDR2 FQNNGV. The chain's CDR3 is CASSFGGVLETQYF. In DNA, the CDR3 is TGTGCCAGCAGCTTCGGTGGTGTCCTAGAGACCCAGTACTTC.

This clone turned up a few times. This CDR3 reads CASSRWGAKETQYF. For the CDR3, the DNA is TGTGCCAGCAGCCGCTGGGGAGCAAAAGAGACCCAGTACTTC. The V and J genes are TRBV7-2 and TRBJ2-5, with a possible D match to TRBD2 (5 bases). The CDR3 consists of 14 residues. Germline CDR1 and CDR2: SGHTA and FQGNSA. Trimming removed 5 bases at V and 3 bases at J, with 13 bases between. Drawing the rest from reference TRBV7-2 and TRBJ2-5, the complete variable domain is GAGVSQSPSNKVTEKGKDVELRCDPISGHTALYWYRQSLGQGLEFLIYFQGNSAPDKSGLPSDRFSAERTGGSVSTLTIQRTQQEDSAVYLCASSRWGAKETQYFGPGTRLLVL.

The rearrangement links TRBV11-2 to TRBJ1-4, with 9 bases fitting TRBD1. CDR1 is SGHAT, CDR2 FQNNGV, per germline. This CDR3 is 15 amino acids long. J was trimmed by 7 bases and V by 4 bases; bases with no gene match: 7. CDR3 coding DNA: TGTGCCAGCAGCTCGATGGACAGGGGTGGTGAAAAACTGTTTTTT. Translating gives CASSSMDRGGEKLFF.

The chain uses TRBV9 and TRBJ2-3, with 8 bases that match TRBD2. Germline CDR1 is SGDLS and CDR2 is YYNGEE. The CDR3 is made up of 15 amino acids. The junction had 4 bases not matched to a gene; V was cut back by 1 base and J by 3 bases. This CDR3 reads CASSVYSGATDTQYF. The DNA for the CDR3 is TGTGCCAGCAGCGTATATAGCGGGGCTACAGATACGCAGTATTTT.

The V gene is TRBV5-1, the J gene TRBJ1-4, with D perhaps matching TRBD1 (5 bases). The CDR3 sequence is 15 residues long. Germline V lookup: CDR1 SGHRS, CDR2 YFSETQ. The V end was cut by 3 bases, the J end by 4 bases, with 13 bases between. This chain's CDR3 is CASSSEPGLNEKLFF. Here the CDR3 DNA reads TGCGCCAGCAGCTCCGAACCGGGACTTAATGAAAAACTGTTTTTT.

This clone was detected only a few times. The rearrangement joins TRBV19 to TRBJ1-5, with D possibly matching TRBD1 (5 bases). V shed 6 bases and J shed 3 bases, with 15 bases lying between them. Per germline, CDR1 LNHDA and CDR2 SQIVND (reference sequence). CDR3 length equals 15 residues. The CDR3 sequence is CASRTGTGANQPQHF. The CDR3 DNA is TGTGCCAGTAGAACCGGGACTGGGGCCAATCAGCCCCAGCATTTT.

V is TRBV5-1 and J is TRBJ2-7; 7 bases are a match to TRBD1. In germline, CDR1 is SGHRS, CDR2 YFSETQ. V was pared by 5 bases and J by 0 bases, with 14 bases of the junction left unmatched. This CDR3 spans 17 amino acids. The CDR3 sequence: CASRGNRGLSSSYEQYF. CDR3 coding DNA: TGCGCCAGCAGAGGGAACAGGGGTCTCTCGAGCTCCTACGAGCAGTACTTC.

The J gene is TRBJ2-7, the V gene TRBV15; possible D gene TRBD2, 6 bases. The CDR3 sequence is 16 residues long. Germline values: CDR1 LNHNV, CDR2 YYDKDF (reference sequence). The V end lost 0 bases, the J end lost 6 bases, and 18 bases lay between the germline ends. The CDR3 sequence: CATSRDVGGTPFEQYF. CDR3 coding DNA: TGTGCCACCAGCAGAGATGTTGGCGGGACCCCGTTCGAGCAGTACTTC.